This TCR beta chain is from a study of blood T cell repertoires in COVID-19. In the study overall: Researchers got acute and convalescent COVID-19 samples from the United States, Italy and Spain. In each case, the material was cDNA or gDNA derived from T cells, B-cell-depleted T cells, or PBMCs.

Profiling relied on immunoSEQ multiplex PCR, and the TCRdb table lists in-frame clones only, not all of them. The sample yields roughly 200,000 clones, 80% to 90% seen once. The sequencing input was PBMCs or T cells enriched from blood (not recorded which). The TCR originated in a woman between 40 and 55 years old with acute COVID-19.

Written as DNA, the CDR3 is TGTGCCAGCAGGGGTACTAGCGGCCGCCCCGGGGAGACCCAGTACTTC. Its protein is CASRGTSGRPGETQYF. The gene calls are TRBV7-2 and TRBJ2-5; TRBD2 matches at 8 bases. With V trimmed by 6 bases and J by 5 bases, 14 bases remained unmatched. The CDR3 is made up of 16 amino acids. Germline assignment: CDR1 SGHTA and CDR2 FQGNSA.